Shown below are 20 T cell receptor beta chains from a single sample sequenced in a study of T cells after posttransplantation cyclophosphamide. Assay: immunoSEQ multiplex PCR; the TCRdb copy retains only in-frame clones and omits some. The sample shows about 3,800 clones, 69% of them seen only once. Treatment was busulfan-fludarabine conditioning, a marrow graft, and cyclophosphamide on days +3 and +4. Here the sequenced sample was CD8+ T cells sorted from PBMCs, taken 950 to 1,200 days after allogeneic stem cell transplant with posttransplant cyclophosphamide. These receptors all stem from a female patient in her thirties or forties who received an allogeneic stem cell transplant from a related donor, was CMV-positive, and had no GVHD. Among the T cells, some may be from the graft donor.

V usage is TRBV18 and J usage is TRBJ2-1; D is perhaps TRBD1 (5 bases). Trimming took off 4 bases at V and 3 bases at J, with 13 bases between the two ends. Germline CDR1 is KGHSH and CDR2 is LQKENI. The CDR3 extends over 15 amino acids. CDR3 residues: CASSHDRLDYNEQFF. The CDR3 nucleotides read TGTGCCAGCTCACATGACAGATTGGACTACAATGAGCAGTTCTTC.

V usage is TRBV18 and J usage is TRBJ2-2, with a tentative D call TRBD2 (5 bases). Trimming took 3 bases from V and 3 from J, leaving 8 bases between them. The CDR3 spans 14 residues. Germline CDR1 reads KGHSH; CDR2 reads LQKENI. This CDR3 is CASSPEVYTGELFF. The CDR3 DNA is TGTGCCAGCTCACCGGAGGTTTACACCGGGGAGCTGTTTTTT.

This clone was observed a single time. The chain joins TRBV4-1 to TRBJ1-2, with D possibly matching TRBD1 (6 bases). This CDR3 has 15 amino acids. CDR1 and CDR2 (germline): MGHRA, YSYEKL. V was cut by 0 bases and J by 3 bases, with 11 bases left in between. Here the CDR3 DNA reads TGCGCCAGCAGCCAAGAAGGGGACATCTACTATGGCTACACCTTC. Protein product: CASSQEGDIYYGYTF.

Regarding this clone: At one of its ends the junction is not consistent with the germline gene, which may arise from a read error. The chain links TRBV23-1 to TRBJ2-7; 9 positions match TRBD1. TRBV23-1 is filed as an ORF, its function uncertain. The CDR3 is made up of 16 amino acids. The CDR3, as DNA: TGCGCCAGCAGTCAGGGGACAGGGAGGAGCTCCTACGAGCAGTGCTTC. The encoded protein is CASSQGTGRSSYEQCF.

The chain carries TRBV11-2 and TRBJ2-5; tentative D call: TRBD2 (6 bases). V shed 1 base and J shed 2 bases, with 8 bases lying between them. The CDR3 totals 14 residues. Germline V lookup: CDR1 SGHAT, CDR2 FQNNGV. CDR3 in DNA: TGTGCCAGCAGCTTAGTTGGGGGGCAAGAGACCCAGTACTTC. Translated: CASSLVGGQETQYF.

This clone has a single count. The J gene is TRBJ2-1, the V gene TRBV11-1; the match to TRBD2 covers 10 bases. Germline lookup yields CDR1 SGHAT and CDR2 FQDESV (reference sequence). V gave up 4 bases and J gave up 4 bases; unmatched junction bases: 4. The CDR3 is made up of 15 amino acids. CDR3 residues: CASSSGLAEYNEQFF. Written as DNA, the CDR3 is TGTGCCAGCAGCTCAGGACTAGCGGAGTACAATGAGCAGTTCTTC.

There are a few counts of this clone. J is TRBJ2-3 and V is TRBV7-6; D may be TRBD2 (5 bases). Germline CDR1 reads SGHVS; CDR2 reads FNYEAQ. V gave up 5 bases and J gave up 0 bases, with 15 bases separating them. The CDR3 length is 16 residues. DNA for the CDR3: TGTGCCAGCAGCCCGGACTCCTTCTCTAGCACAGATACGCAGTATTTT. It is translated as CASSPDSFSSTDTQYF.

Here the CDR3 DNA reads TGCGCCAGCAGCTTGGTCAGGGGTGAAGCTTTCTTT. This codes for CASSLVRGEAFF. The chain has TRBV5-1 and TRBJ1-1; perhaps TRBD1 as D (6 bases). This CDR3 is 12 amino acids long. The germline V gene encodes CDR1 SGHRS and CDR2 YFSETQ. Between the trimmed V and J ends, which lost 0 bases and 7 bases, there was a span of 7 bases.

Only one count was recorded for this clone. This sequence joins TRBV27 and TRBJ2-7; 7 bases align to TRBD1. This CDR3 is 14 amino acids long. V dropped 2 bases and J dropped 2; count of bases not matched to a gene: 3. Germline V gene lookup returns CDR1 MNHEY and CDR2 SMNVEV (reference sequence). In DNA form, the CDR3 reads TGTGCCAGCAGTTTAGGGGGACAGACCTACGAGCAGTACTTC. This encodes CASSLGGQTYEQYF.

The chain joins TRBV28 to TRBJ1-4; 11 positions match TRBD1. This CDR3 spans 14 amino acids. Trimming cost V 6 bases and J 7 bases; bases outside gene matches: 4. Per germline, CDR1 MDHEN and CDR2 SYDVKM. The CDR3: CASRTDRGLEKLFF. The CDR3 nucleotides read TGTGCCAGCAGGACGGACAGGGGGCTTGAAAAACTGTTTTTT.

The CDR3: CSVEKEDTEAFF. In DNA form, the CDR3 reads TGCAGCGTTGAAAAAGAGGACACTGAAGCTTTCTTT. V usage is TRBV29-1 and J usage is TRBJ1-1; D unclear. This CDR3 contains 12 residues. Trimming cost V 2 bases and J 3 bases, with 7 bases left between them. Germline loops: CDR1 SQVTM, CDR2 ANQGSEA.

CDR3 region: CASSEGLKSTDTQYF. Here the CDR3 DNA reads TGTGCCAGCTCAGAGGGACTCAAGAGCACAGATACGCAGTATTTT. The J gene is TRBJ2-3, the V gene TRBV18; a weak D match, TRBD2 (6 bases). The length of the CDR3 is 15 residues. Germline V gives CDR1 KGHSH, CDR2 LQKENI. The V gene lost 5 bases and the J gene lost 0 bases, with 12 bases spanning the gap.

This chain uses TRBV7-9 with TRBJ2-3; 9 nucleotides match TRBD1. This CDR3 spans 16 amino acids. Germline values: CDR1 SEHNR, CDR2 FQNEAQ (reference sequence). Trimming at V came to 6 bases and at J to 5 bases, leaving 12 bases not matched to a gene. CDR3 nucleotide sequence: TGTGCCAGCAGACCACCCGGGACAGGGCCTAGAGATACGCAGTATTTT. It specifies CASRPPGTGPRDTQYF. Variable domain in full (rest from reference TRBV7-9 and TRBJ2-3): DTGVSQNPRHKITKRGQNVTFRCDPISEHNRLYWYRQTLGQGPEFLTYFQNEAQLEKSRLLSDRFSAERPKGSFSTLEIQRTEQGDSAMYLCASRPPGTGPRDTQYFGPGTRLTVL.

The chain couples TRBV28 to TRBJ1-2; tentative D call: TRBD1 (5 bases). Germline values: CDR1 MDHEN, CDR2 SYDVKM. The V end lost 3 bases, the J end lost 2 bases, and 7 bases lay between the germline ends. The CDR3 totals 13 residues. CDR3 nucleotides: TGTGCCAGCAGTTTTGGGGGGAACTATGGCTACACCTTC. Translating it yields CASSFGGNYGYTF.

Concerning this clone: Other nucleotide sequences from this sample produce the same CDR3. This chain uses TRBV9 with TRBJ2-7; possible D gene TRBD1, 6 bases. V lost 8 bases to trimming and J lost 2 bases, with 20 bases between them. Germline lookup yields CDR1 SGDLS and CDR2 YYNGEE. The CDR3 consists of 15 residues. The CDR3 bases are TGTGCCAGTAGTATCAAGCAGGGGACGGCCTACGAGCAGTACTTC. This codes for CASSIKQGTAYEQYF.

This rearrangement joins TRBV5-1 to TRBJ1-6; unclear D gene. This CDR3 comprises 14 residues. Germline V gives CDR1 SGHRS, CDR2 YFSETQ. The ends were cut back, 4 bases at V and 5 bases at J, with 10 bases in the middle. In nucleotides, the CDR3 is TGCGCCAGCAGCACCGGGAGCCATAATTCACCCCTCCACTTT. Translating it yields CASSTGSHNSPLHF.

This clone has only a few counts. This chain uses TRBV7-9 with TRBJ1-4, with a tentative D call TRBD1 (6 bases). The CDR3 has 14 residues. CDR1 is SEHNR and CDR2 is FQNEAQ in the germline V gene (reference sequence). V lost 3 bases and J 13 bases, leaving 18 bases between the germline ends. The CDR3 nucleotides read TGTGCCAGCAGCTTTAGGGACACCCCAAAGAGACTGTTTTTT. Protein: CASSFRDTPKRLFF.

This rearrangement joins TRBV6-1 to TRBJ2-7, with a weak D call TRBD2 (6 bases). V lost 2 bases and J 2 bases, leaving 13 bases between the germline ends. This CDR3 has 15 amino acids. Germline CDR1 and CDR2: MNHNS and SASEGT. CDR3 DNA sequence: TGTGCCAGCAGTGAAATGGGACTGAGTACCTACGAGCAGTACTTC. As protein: CASSEMGLSTYEQYF.

This rearrangement joins TRBV9 to TRBJ1-2, with a weak D call TRBD1 (6 bases). Trimming cost V 5 bases and J 4 bases, with 15 bases left between them. Germline V lookup: CDR1 SGDLS, CDR2 YYNGEE. CDR3 length: 14 residues. This CDR3 is CASSPGEGGYGYTF. CDR3 DNA sequence: TGTGCCAGCAGTCCAGGGGAGGGCGGCTATGGCTACACCTTC.

This chain connects TRBV27 to TRBJ2-2, with TRBD2 as a possible D gene (5 bases). Looked up from germline, CDR1 is MNHEY and CDR2 is SMNVEV (reference sequence). The V and J ends lost 10 bases and 2 bases respectively, with 14 bases between them. There are 14 residues in the CDR3. The CDR3 bases are TGTGCCACCCACCCCCTAGCTAACACCGGGGAGCTGTTTTTT. Its translation is CATHPLANTGELFF.